The 31 T cell receptor beta chains reported below all come from one sample, sequenced in a study of regulatory T cells in long-lasting Graves disease. Arm-PCR with iRepertoire HTBI primers amplified the CDR3 regions for these TCR beta libraries. TCRdb passed the multiplex PCR reads through MiXCR, listing each CDR3 protein once. The table records a few hundred thousand distinct CDR3 sequences, around an eighth of them present only once. As to time point: newly diagnosed GD, antithyroid drugs for less than 3 months. There was RNA extracted from PBMCs, and the TCR library was made from it. This sample was shared with a second study, whose subject was T cells in Graves' hyperthyroidism and ophthalmopathy.

The sample consisted of peripheral blood mononuclear cells (PBMCs), taken at new diagnosis, from a patient treated with antithyroid drugs. These TCRs come from a man younger than 40 with Graves disease.

The chain has TRBV24-1 and TRBJ1-2; perhaps TRBD1 as D (5 bases). The CDR3 sequence is 15 residues long. V gave up 6 bases and J gave up 4 bases, with 17 bases separating them. Germline CDR1 and CDR2: KGHDR and SFDVKD. CDR3 residues: CATSPPQGRIYGYTF. Written as DNA, the CDR3 is TGTGCCACCAGTCCTCCCCAGGGAAGGATCTATGGCTACACCTTC.

The V call is TRBV7-8, the J call TRBJ1-1; 11 bases map to TRBD1. V shed 5 bases, J shed 6 bases, and the junction held 5 bases outside the gene matches. Germline values: CDR1 SGHVS, CDR2 FQNEAQ. This CDR3 comprises 14 residues. The CDR3 region is CASSGQGAYAEAFF. The DNA for the CDR3 is TGTGCCAGCAGCGGACAGGGGGCCTACGCTGAAGCTTTCTTT.

This clonotype was observed a few times. J is TRBJ2-5 and V is TRBV5-6; D is unclear. Germline V gene sequence: CDR1 SGHDT, CDR2 YYEEEE. The CDR3 has 13 residues. V was cut by 3 bases and J by 0 bases, with 6 bases left in between. This CDR3 is CASSSLNQETQYF. CDR3 DNA: TGTGCCAGCAGCTCGTTGAACCAAGAGACCCAGTACTTC.

For this clonotype: Possible read error: a much larger clone is one base away. This sequence joins TRBV29-1 and TRBJ2-5; D is unresolved. The germline V gene has CDR1 SQVTM and CDR2 ANQGSEA. The CDR3 is 13 amino acids. CDR3 in amino acids: CSVSHSGQGTQYF. For the CDR3, the DNA is TGCAGCGTTTCCCATTCCGGGCAAGGGACCCAGTACTTC.

Many counts were recorded for this clonotype. The chain combines TRBV7-8 with TRBJ2-2; no reliable D call. The germline V and J ends were trimmed by 1 base and 2 bases, with 5 bases remaining between them. The CDR3 spans 14 residues. In germline, CDR1 is SGHVS, CDR2 FQNEAQ. The CDR3 bases are TGTGCCAGCAGCTTAGGTGCCAACACCGGGGAGCTGTTTTTT. Translated, it gives CASSLGANTGELFF.

Written as DNA, the CDR3 is TGTGCCAGCAGCTTGCCCCTGATCAGGGCCTCGGCGGCGCAGTTCTTC. Amino acid sequence: CASSLPLIRASAAQFF. The chain is built from TRBV7-9 and TRBJ2-1; a weak D match, TRBD1 (5 bases). With 3 bases removed from V and 12 bases from J, the gap between germline ends came to 24 bases. Germline V lookup: CDR1 SEHNR, CDR2 FQNEAQ (reference sequence). CDR3 size: 16 residues. Combining the CDR3 with reference TRBV7-9 and TRBJ2-1 gives the whole variable domain DTGVSQNPRHKITKRGQNVTFRCDPISEHNRLYWYRQTLGQGPEFLTYFQNEAQLEKSRLLSDRFSAERPKGSFSTLEIQRTEQGDSAMYLCASSLPLIRASAAQFFGPGTRLTVL.

This clonotype came up many times. This chain connects TRBV9 to TRBJ2-1; D possibly matches TRBD1 or TRBD2 (5 bases each). The CDR3 contains 15 residues. The V and J ends lost 3 bases and 0 bases respectively, with 10 bases between them. Looked up from germline, CDR1 is SGDLS and CDR2 is YYNGEE. This CDR3 reads CASSGGASSYNEQFF. In DNA form, the CDR3 reads TGTGCCAGCAGCGGAGGGGCGAGCTCCTACAATGAGCAGTTCTTC.

The sample holds many counts of this clonotype. A junction end diverges from the germline sequence, so it may reflect a read error. This chain uses TRBV2 with TRBJ2-3; D gene ambiguous. The length of the CDR3 is 14 residues. CDR1 and CDR2 from the germline V gene are SNHLY and FYNNEI. CDR3 amino acids: CASRVTTLTDTQYF. CDR3 sequence (DNA): TGTGCCAGCAGGGTTACAACCCTCACAGACACGCAGTATTTT.

This clonotype has a handful of counts. The chain combines TRBV10-2 with TRBJ1-4, with D possibly TRBD1 on 6 matching bases. The DNA end favors TRBJ1-6, so the J call may be wrong. This CDR3 is 16 amino acids long. Germline CDR1 WSHSY, CDR2 SAAADI. The CDR3 reads CASSEWSGTITSPLHF. CDR3 bases: TGCGCCAGCAGTGAATGGTCCGGGACAATTACTTCACCCCTCCACTTT.

The sample holds many counts of this clonotype. The chain has TRBV30 and TRBJ2-7; TRBD1 matches at 9 bases. From germline, CDR1 is GTSNPN and CDR2 SVGIG (reference sequence). CDR3 length equals 14 residues. Trimming cost V 4 bases and J 7 bases; bases outside gene matches: 11. CDR3 nucleotide sequence: TGTGCCTGGACCTATGGGACAGGGATTTGGGAGCAGTACTTC. It yields the protein CAWTYGTGIWEQYF.

The chain recombines TRBV6-2 or TRBV6-3 with TRBJ2-1; 7 bases fit TRBD2. The CDR3 is 18 residues long. Trimming removed 8 bases from V and 3 bases from J; junction bases left unmatched: 19. Germline assignment: CDR1 MNHEY and CDR2 SVGEGT. The CDR3 loop reads CASGEQRALGTNYNEQFF. CDR3 DNA sequence: TGTGCCAGCGGGGAGCAACGGGCCCTAGGGACTAACTACAATGAGCAGTTCTTC.

This clonotype was observed many times. The V call is TRBV7-9, the J call TRBJ2-7; 7 bases fit TRBD2. Germline V gene data show CDR1 as SEHNR and CDR2 as FQNEAQ (reference sequence). CDR3 length: 13 amino acids. Trimming cost V 3 bases and J 5 bases; bases outside gene matches: 4. The CDR3 sequence is CASSFGLEHEQYF. The DNA of the CDR3 is TGTGCCAGCAGCTTCGGACTAGAACACGAGCAGTACTTC.

There are many counts of this clonotype. The rearrangement uses TRBV27 and TRBJ2-7, with 12 bases aligning to TRBD2. The trim removed 10 bases at V and 3 bases at J, leaving 13 bases unmatched. The germline V gene encodes CDR1 MNHEY and CDR2 SMNVEV (reference sequence). The CDR3 consists of 16 residues. Here the CDR3 DNA reads TGTGCCACCATTGGGTCTAGCGGGAGGGCCCTCTACGAGCAGTACTTC. It encodes CATIGSSGRALYEQYF.

Ten or more counts support this clonotype. This rearrangement joins TRBV19 to TRBJ2-1; the match to TRBD2 covers 9 bases. CDR3 length: 15 amino acids. The trim removed 7 bases at V and 8 bases at J, leaving 12 bases unmatched. Germline V gene lookup returns CDR1 LNHDA and CDR2 SQIVND (reference sequence). CDR3 DNA sequence: TGTGCCAGTACTCATGGGGCTAGCGGGAAAGATGAGCAGTTCTTC. Translated: CASTHGASGKDEQFF.

The J gene is TRBJ2-2, the V gene TRBV12-5, with D uncertain. CDR3 size: 14 residues. The germline V gene has CDR1 LGHNT and CDR2 FRNRAP. With 2 bases removed from V and 7 bases from J, the gap between germline ends came to 11 bases. CDR3 sequence: CASGLNRIDGELFF. CDR3 DNA: TGTGCTAGTGGTTTGAACCGGATTGACGGGGAGCTGTTTTTT.

The chain recombines TRBV6-2 or TRBV6-3 with TRBJ2-7, with 8 bases fitting TRBD1. The CDR3 runs 16 residues. CDR1 and CDR2 from the germline V gene are MNHEY and SVGEGT. J gave up 4 bases and V 4 bases, and 12 bases lay outside the gene matches. Written as DNA, the CDR3 is TGTGCCAGCAGTTCAGCTGGACAGGGCGTTATATACGAGCAGTACTTC. Amino acids: CASSSAGQGVIYEQYF.

This clonotype has more than one count but fewer than ten. The CDR3, as DNA: TGCGCCAGCAGCTTGGCCTCCGGGACAGGGGGCAACGAGCAGTACTTC. Translation: CASSLASGTGGNEQYF. V and J are TRBV5-1 and TRBJ2-7, with 12 bases identical to TRBD1. Unmatched junction bases numbered 6, after V lost 0 bases and J lost 5 bases. There are 16 residues in the CDR3. Germline CDR1 SGHRS, CDR2 YFSETQ.

This clonotype was counted between two and nine times. The V gene is TRBV4-2, the J gene TRBJ2-1, with 9 positions matching TRBD2. Germline CDR1 is LGHNA and CDR2 is YNFKEQ. There are 19 residues in the CDR3. The V and J ends lost 0 bases and 8 bases, in that order; junction bases with no gene match: 17. The CDR3 DNA is TGTGCCAGCAGCCAAGATCTGACAGGGACATGGAGCGGGAGGTATGAGCAGTTCTTC. It encodes CASSQDLTGTWSGRYEQFF.

This clonotype was seen repeatedly, ten times or more. The chain uses TRBV5-1 and TRBJ2-1; no definite D call. CDR3 size: 15 residues. Germline values: CDR1 SGHRS, CDR2 YFSETQ. The V end lost 4 bases, the J end lost 0 bases, and 11 bases lay between the germline ends. CDR3 sequence: CASSRTKSSYNEQFF. CDR3 nucleotides: TGCGCCAGCAGCCGGACCAAGAGCTCCTACAATGAGCAGTTCTTC.

The rearrangement joins TRBV20-1 to TRBJ2-3; 9 bases are shared with TRBD2. This CDR3 has 17 residues. After removal of 3 bases from V and 2 bases from J, the junction contained 12 bases not matched to a gene. Germline V gene data show CDR1 as DFQATT and CDR2 as SNEGSKA (reference sequence). The CDR3 nucleotides are TGCAGTGCTAGTGGTACAGTGACTAGCGGCGACACAGATACGCAGTATTTT. Amino acids: CSASGTVTSGDTDTQYF.

This clonotype was recorded many times. J is TRBJ2-2 and V is TRBV11-2; D perhaps matches TRBD2 (6 bases). Germline V gives CDR1 SGHAT, CDR2 FQNNGV. The length of the CDR3 is 14 residues. V shed 3 bases and J shed 8 bases, with 13 bases lying between them. CDR3 bases: TGTGCCAGCAGCTTTGGCCAGACTAGTGGGGAGCTGTTTTTT. Amino acid sequence: CASSFGQTSGELFF.

This rearrangement joins TRBV6-1 to TRBJ2-2; TRBD1 is a possible D gene (6 bases). Trimming stripped 6 bases from V and 4 bases from J, with 12 bases between. Germline V CDR1 and CDR2: MNHNS, SASEGT. The CDR3 runs to 14 residues. CDR3: CASSTGILTGELFF. For the CDR3, the DNA is TGTGCCAGCAGCACAGGGATTCTCACCGGGGAGCTGTTTTTT.

V and J are TRBV18 and TRBJ2-7; 7 bases fit TRBD1. The CDR3 sequence is 15 residues long. Looked up from germline, CDR1 is KGHSH and CDR2 is LQKENI. The junction had 9 bases not matched to a gene; V was cut back by 4 bases and J by 3 bases. Here the CDR3 reads CASSQSRGMGYEQYF. Here the CDR3 DNA reads TGTGCCAGCTCACAAAGCAGGGGGATGGGCTACGAGCAGTACTTC. Full variable domain (remainder filled in from reference TRBV18 and TRBJ2-7): NAGVMQNPRHLVRRRGQEARLRCSPMKGHSHVYWYRQLPEEGLKFMVYLQKENIIDESGMPKERFSAEFPKEGPSILRIQQVVRGDSAAYFCASSQSRGMGYEQYFGPGTRLTVT.

This clonotype came up a few times. This chain uses TRBV12-3 or TRBV12-4 with TRBJ2-7; 10 nucleotides align to TRBD2. There are 14 residues in the CDR3. With V trimmed by 7 bases and J by 6 bases, 9 bases remained unmatched. The CDR3: CASTLSGRAGEQYF. The CDR3 coding sequence is TGTGCCAGCACCCTAAGCGGGAGGGCCGGCGAGCAGTACTTC.

The genes are TRBV15 and TRBJ2-1; the match to TRBD2 covers 7 bases. Germline V gene lookup returns CDR1 LNHNV and CDR2 YYDKDF (reference sequence). The CDR3 length is 15 residues. With V trimmed by 5 bases and J by 6 bases, 10 bases remained unmatched. The DNA of the CDR3 is TGTGCCACCAGCCTGGGGCGGGAGCGGGGCAATGAGCAGTTCTTC. Its translation is CATSLGRERGNEQFF.

About this clonotype itself: Just one base apart from a much larger clone, this may be a read error. The chain has TRBV5-1 and TRBJ2-5; 9 nucleotides match TRBD1. The J call is uncertain, as TRBJ2-1 better fits the DNA end. Looked up from germline, CDR1 is SGHRS and CDR2 is YFSETQ. The CDR3 totals 13 residues. Here the CDR3 reads CTSGQGFHNEQFF. DNA of the CDR3: TGCACCAGCGGACAGGGGTTCCACAATGAGCAGTTCTTC.

In this sample, this clonotype turned up many times. This chain joins TRBV12-3 or TRBV12-4 and TRBJ2-1; no reliable D call. Trimming stripped 3 bases from V and 12 bases from J, with 6 bases between. The CDR3 consists of 10 residues. The CDR3 region has the DNA TGTGCCAGCAGTTTTGGCCGGCAGTTCTTC. Protein sequence: CASSFGRQFF.

In its sample, this clonotype was seen many times. The gene calls are TRBV9 and TRBJ1-1; possible D gene TRBD1, 6 bases. The CDR3 contains 14 residues. Per the germline V gene, CDR1 is SGDLS and CDR2 is YYNGEE. The ends were cut back, 5 bases at V and 3 bases at J, with 14 bases in the middle. CDR3 residues: CASSLDRIDTEAFF. The CDR3 region has the DNA TGTGCCAGCAGTCTCGACAGGATTGACACTGAAGCTTTCTTT.

This clonotype was recorded many times. CDR3 protein: CASSSYRGGNEQFF. Written as DNA, the CDR3 is TGTGCCAGCAGCTCGTACAGGGGCGGGAATGAGCAGTTCTTC. The chain uses TRBV7-2 and TRBJ2-1, with TRBD1 matching over 7 bases. CDR1 is SGHTA and CDR2 is FQGNSA in the germline V gene. CDR3 length: 14 residues. With V trimmed by 4 bases and J by 7 bases, 7 bases remained unmatched.

This clonotype showed up many times. V and J are TRBV7-6 and TRBJ2-1; the match to TRBD2 covers 7 bases. Germline values: CDR1 SGHVS, CDR2 FNYEAQ. J was trimmed by 0 bases and V by 1 base; bases with no gene match: 12. The CDR3 is made up of 19 amino acids. CDR3 coding DNA: TGTGCCAGCAGCTTAGACCCCTCCCCAGCGGGAACCTCCTACAATGAGCAGTTCTTC. Encoded protein: CASSLDPSPAGTSYNEQFF.

At least ten counts were recorded for this clonotype. The genes are TRBV20-1 and TRBJ2-5, with 9 bases lining up with TRBD1. CDR1 DFQATT and CDR2 SNEGSKA come from the germline V gene (reference sequence). CDR3 size: 17 residues. V shed 1 base and J 4 bases; nucleotides not matched to a gene: 13. DNA for the CDR3: TGCAGTGCTAGAGTCCCCTTCAGGACAGGGGTTGGAGAGACCCAGTACTTC. It yields the protein CSARVPFRTGVGETQYF.